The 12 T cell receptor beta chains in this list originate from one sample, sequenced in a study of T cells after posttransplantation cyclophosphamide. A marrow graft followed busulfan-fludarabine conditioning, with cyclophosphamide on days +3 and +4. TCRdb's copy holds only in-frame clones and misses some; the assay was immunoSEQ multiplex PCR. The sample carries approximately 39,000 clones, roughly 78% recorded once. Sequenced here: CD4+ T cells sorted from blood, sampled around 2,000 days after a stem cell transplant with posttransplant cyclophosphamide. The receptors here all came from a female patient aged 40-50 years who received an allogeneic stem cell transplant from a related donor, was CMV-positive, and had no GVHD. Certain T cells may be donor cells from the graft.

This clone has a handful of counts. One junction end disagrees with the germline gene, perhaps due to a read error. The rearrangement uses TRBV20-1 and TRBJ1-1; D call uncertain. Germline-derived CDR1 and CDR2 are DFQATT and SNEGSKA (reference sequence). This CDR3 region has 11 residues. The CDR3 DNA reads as TGCAGTGCTAGGTATGACACCGAAGCTTTCTTT. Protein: CSARYDTEAFF.

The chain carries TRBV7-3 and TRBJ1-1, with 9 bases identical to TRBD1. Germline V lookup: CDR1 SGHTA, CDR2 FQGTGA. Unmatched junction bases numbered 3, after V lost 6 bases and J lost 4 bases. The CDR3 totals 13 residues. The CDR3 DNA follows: TGTGCCAGCAGTTTACAGGGGGCCACTGAAGCTTTCTTT. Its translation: CASSLQGATEAFF.

For the CDR3, the DNA is TGTGCCAGCTCACCACAGGTATCGGGACAGGGCAAGTCACCCCTCCACTTT. Its translation is CASSPQVSGQGKSPLHF. This rearrangement joins TRBV18 to TRBJ1-6; TRBD1 matches at 9 bases. Germline V gene sequence: CDR1 KGHSH, CDR2 LQKENI. The V and J ends lost 1 base and 10 bases, in that order; junction bases with no gene match: 11. The CDR3 is 17 amino acids.

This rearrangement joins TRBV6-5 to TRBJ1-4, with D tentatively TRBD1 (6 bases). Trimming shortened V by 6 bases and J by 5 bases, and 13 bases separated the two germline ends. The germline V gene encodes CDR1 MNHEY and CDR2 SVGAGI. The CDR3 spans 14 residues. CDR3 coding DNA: TGTGCCAGCAGGAGGGACAAGACGAATGAAAAACTGTTTTTT. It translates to CASRRDKTNEKLFF.

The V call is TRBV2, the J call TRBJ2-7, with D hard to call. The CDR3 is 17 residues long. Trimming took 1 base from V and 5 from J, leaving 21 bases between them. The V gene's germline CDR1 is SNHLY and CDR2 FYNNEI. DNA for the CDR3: TGTGCCAGCAGTGAAGGAAGTCCTATGCTATTTGTTCACGAGCAGTACTTC. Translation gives CASSEGSPMLFVHEQYF.

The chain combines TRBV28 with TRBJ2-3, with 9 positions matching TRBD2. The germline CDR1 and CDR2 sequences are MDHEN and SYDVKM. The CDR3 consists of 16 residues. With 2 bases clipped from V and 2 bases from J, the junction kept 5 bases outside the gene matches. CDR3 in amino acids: CASSLMAGGFTDTQYF. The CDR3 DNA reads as TGTGCCAGCAGTTTAATGGCGGGGGGGTTCACAGATACGCAGTATTTT.

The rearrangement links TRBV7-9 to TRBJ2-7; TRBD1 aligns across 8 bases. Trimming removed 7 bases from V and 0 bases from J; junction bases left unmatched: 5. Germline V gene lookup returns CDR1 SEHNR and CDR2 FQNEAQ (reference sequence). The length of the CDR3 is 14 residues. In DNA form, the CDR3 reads TGTGCCAGCACCTCGGACAGGGCCTCCTACGAGCAGTACTTC. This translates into CASTSDRASYEQYF.

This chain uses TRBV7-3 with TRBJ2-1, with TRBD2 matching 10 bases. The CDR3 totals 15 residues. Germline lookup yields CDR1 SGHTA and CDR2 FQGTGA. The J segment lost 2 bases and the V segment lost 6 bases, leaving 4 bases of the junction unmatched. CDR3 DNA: TGTGCCAGCAGTCTAAGCGGGGGGGCCTACAATGAGCAGTTCTTC. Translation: CASSLSGGAYNEQFF.

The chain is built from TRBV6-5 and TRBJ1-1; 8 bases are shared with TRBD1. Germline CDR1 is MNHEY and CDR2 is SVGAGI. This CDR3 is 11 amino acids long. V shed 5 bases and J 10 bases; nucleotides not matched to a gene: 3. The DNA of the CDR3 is TGTGCCAGCAGTGAGGACAGGGTAGCTTTCTTT. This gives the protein CASSEDRVAFF.

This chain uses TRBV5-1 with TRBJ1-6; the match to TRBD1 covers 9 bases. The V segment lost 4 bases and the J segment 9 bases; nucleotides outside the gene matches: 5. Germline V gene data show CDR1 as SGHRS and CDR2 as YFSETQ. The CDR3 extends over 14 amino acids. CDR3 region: CASSAGQGASPLHF. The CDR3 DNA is TGCGCCAGCAGCGCGGGACAGGGAGCTTCACCCCTCCACTTT.

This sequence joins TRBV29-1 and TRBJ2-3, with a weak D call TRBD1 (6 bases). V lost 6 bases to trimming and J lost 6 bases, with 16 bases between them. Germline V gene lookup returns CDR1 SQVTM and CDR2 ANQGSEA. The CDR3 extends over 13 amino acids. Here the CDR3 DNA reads TGCAGCGTGCCGGGACACCGATGGGATACGCAGTATTTT. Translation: CSVPGHRWDTQYF.

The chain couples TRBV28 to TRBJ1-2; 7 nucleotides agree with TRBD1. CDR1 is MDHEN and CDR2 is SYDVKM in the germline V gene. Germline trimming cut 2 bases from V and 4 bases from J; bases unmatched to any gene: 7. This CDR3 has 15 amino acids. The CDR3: CASSLRGQRFYGYTF. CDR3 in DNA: TGTGCCAGCAGTTTACGGGGACAGCGGTTCTATGGCTACACCTTC.